This passage covers 2 T cell receptor beta chains from one sample sequenced in a study of shared clonotypes between healthy human individuals. Profiled with immunoSEQ multiplex PCR; TCRdb holds only in-frame clones, not every one. This sample has nearly 750,000 clones, with 72% found just once. The sequencing sample was made of memory CD4+ T cells sorted from blood. This sample's subset: CD45RA-negative fraction. Source of these receptors: a woman between 25 and 40 years old in good health.

The gene calls are TRBV20-1 and TRBJ2-5; D is possibly TRBD2 (5 bases). This CDR3 is 11 amino acids long. V was trimmed by 3 bases and J by 11 bases, leaving 13 bases between them. Germline V gives CDR1 DFQATT, CDR2 SNEGSKA (reference sequence). The CDR3 DNA reads TGCAGTGCTAGTTCAACATGGGAGCAGTACTTC. Its translation: CSASSTWEQYF.

The chain employs TRBV10-3 and TRBJ2-2; a possible D gene is TRBD2 (6 bases). Between the trimmed V and J ends, which lost 4 bases and 6 bases, there was a span of 6 bases. The germline gives CDR1 ENHRY, CDR2 SYGVKD. The CDR3 is 12 amino acids. The CDR3 protein is CAISGGAGELFF. CDR3 coding DNA: TGTGCCATCAGTGGGGGGGCCGGGGAGCTGTTTTTT.